What follows describes a single T cell receptor beta chain. A few counts support this clone. Its antigen specificity is not known. Within one base of it there is no much larger clone, and no base qualities were kept. The entire isolated RNA was reverse transcribed using the High Capacity cDNA Reverse Transcription Kit, and thus expressed TCRB transcripts were sequenced. Naive, central memory and regulatory T cell samples underwent deep immunoSEQ sequencing, averaging around 4 million total reads per sample. Sorted cells were lysed in RLT buffer and RNA was extracted with DNase-treated RNeasy Micro or Mini kits, depending on cell number. To prevent cross-contamination, every cell subset was processed on its own, while patient and healthy donor samples were processed together. TCRB sequences were amplified from cDNA with the immunoSEQ multiplex PCR, producing 87-bp fragments spanning the CDR3 region. Sequencing of the amplicons was performed on the Illumina HiSeq platform. For the original study's pipeline: Synthetic template baselines were used to correct PCR bias computationally, reads within Hamming distance 2 were collapsed, and singletons that could not be merged were discarded. Reads were aligned against IMGT so that V, D and J genes, CDR3 length and insertions or deletions at six rearrangement sites could be assigned. Within each subset, clonotype counts were normalized to sorted cell number, after which true diversity and Gini coefficients were computed with the tcR R package. Repertoire sharing was quantified using the overlap coefficient calculated on TCRB nucleotide sequences. The clones in this table, taken by TCRdb from immuneACCESS, are in-frame only. Not every clone is retained; where verified, under half of the shortfall comes from an unresolved V gene, and the cause of the rest is unknown. That table is the source of V, J and clone size, and D and trimming were worked out from the DNA. The sample table shows almost 350,000 clones, and about a tenth are seen once. The ten largest clones add up to roughly 0.99% of the sample.

This record comes from a study of beta chain features in type 1 diabetes (dated by TCRdb to about 2018). About the study as a whole: Mean age, gender distribution, total cell number and subset yield were not different between patients and healthy donors. The study compared the TCRB repertoires of sorted circulating CD4+ T cell subsets in recently diagnosed type 1 diabetes patients with those in matched healthy donors. A total of roughly 99 million sorted cells were examined across all samples, and the number of cells per subset was strongly correlated with RNA yield. Regulatory and stem cell-like memory subsets were isolated from only 8 patients and about eight healthy donors, whereas naive and central memory subsets came from all 30 or so donors. What the work shows at the level of the full study, not this receptor alone: In all four CD4+ subsets, TCRB CDR3 length was moderately but significantly shorter in type 1 diabetes patients. Naive, central memory and regulatory TCRB repertoires appeared to be more similar among patients than among healthy donors. Shorter templates might have been favored by PCR, but patient and control samples were amplified and corrected together, so both groups would have been affected equally by any skew. Because cDNA was sequenced instead of genomic DNA, highly expressing activated cells could be over-represented, though the groups showed no difference in activation or CD3 levels. Because small numbers of individuals were included in the HLA sub-analyses, any influence of HLA type on TCRB rearrangement was left unresolved. At VDJ recombination sites, type 1 diabetes patients had fewer insertions and more deleted nucleotides, which implies abnormalities in thymic rearrangement.

From each donor, a single peripheral blood sample of around 120 mL on average was drawn into heparinised tubes. Naive, central memory, regulatory and stem cell-like memory CD4+ T cells were sorted on a BD FACSAria II using a panel including CD45RO, CCR7, CD25, CD127, CD95 and CD27. Purity was above 95% for every sorted population. PBMCs were separated immediately by Lymphoprep density gradient centrifugation and were stained directly, without being cultured. So that batch effects would be minimized, each experiment stained and sorted samples in pairs, pairing one healthy donor with one patient. The CDR3 covers 14 residues, taking in both the cysteine and the phenylalanine. The CDR3 DNA has 42 bases and is translated from base 1. The germline V gene (reference sequence) specifies SEHNR as CDR1 and FQNEAQ as CDR2. A distance of 13 bases separates the germline ends of V and J, which lose 5 bases and 2 bases respectively.

Input material: central memory CD4+ T cells from blood. This receptor was taken from a young man with type 1 diabetes. Recombination connected TRBV7-9 to TRBJ2-7; 7 matching bases give a weak D call of TRBD1. The CDR3 protein: CASSPGGFPYEQYF. The DNA is TGTGCCAGCAGCCCAGGGGGGTTTCCCTACGAGCAGTACTTC.